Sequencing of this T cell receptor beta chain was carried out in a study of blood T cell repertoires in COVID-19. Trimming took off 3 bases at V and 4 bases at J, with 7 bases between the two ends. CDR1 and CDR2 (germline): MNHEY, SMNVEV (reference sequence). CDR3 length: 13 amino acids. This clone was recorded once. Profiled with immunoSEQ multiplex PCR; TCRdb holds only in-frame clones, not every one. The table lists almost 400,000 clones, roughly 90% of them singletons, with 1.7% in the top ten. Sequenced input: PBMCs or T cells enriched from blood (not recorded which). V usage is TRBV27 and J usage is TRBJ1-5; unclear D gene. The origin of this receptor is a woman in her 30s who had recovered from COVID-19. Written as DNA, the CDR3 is TGTGCCAGCAGTTTCCGGGGTAATCAGCCCCAGCATTTT. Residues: CASSFRGNQPQHF.